Presented here are 15 T cell receptor beta chains from one specimen sequenced in a study of cytomegalovirus exposure and HLA in healthy donors. PCR used 60 Vbeta primers and 13 Jbeta primers. Sequencing was performed with immunoSEQ multiplex PCR; in TCRdb, only in-frame clones are kept and a portion is missing. The data contain some 150,000 clones, roughly 85% of them singletons. Specimen: PBMCs. These receptors were obtained from a young woman in good health and CMV-seronegative.

The rearrangement uses TRBV7-9 and TRBJ2-7, with 12 positions matching TRBD2. Germline V CDR1 and CDR2: SEHNR, FQNEAQ (reference sequence). V was clipped by 5 bases and J by 1 base; unmatched bases: 6. The CDR3 runs to 16 residues. The CDR3 DNA sequence: TGTGCCAGCAGCCCAAGGACTAGCGGGGCTTCCTACGAGCAGTACTTC. This translates into CASSPRTSGASYEQYF.

The chain couples TRBV6-1 to TRBJ1-6; weak D call: TRBD1 (6 bases). The CDR3 contains 14 residues. Trimming removed 3 bases from V and 10 bases from J, with 13 bases in between. Per the germline V gene, CDR1 is MNHNS and CDR2 is SASEGT. Here the CDR3 reads CASSDTRGGSPLHF. CDR3 bases: TGTGCCAGCAGTGACACTAGGGGGGGATCACCCCTCCACTTT.

The DNA of the CDR3 is TGTGCCAGTTGGCAGAACAATCAGCCCCAGCATTTT. Translating it yields CASWQNNQPQHF. The V gene is TRBV19, the J gene TRBJ1-5; D call uncertain. The V end lost 8 bases, the J end lost 3 bases, and 8 bases lay between the germline ends. CDR3 length: 12 residues. CDR1 and CDR2 (germline): LNHDA, SQIVND (reference sequence). Drawing the rest from reference TRBV19 and TRBJ1-5, the complete variable domain is DGGITQSPKYLFRKEGQNVTLSCEQNLNHDAMYWYRQDPGQGLRLIYYSQIVNDFQKGDIAEGYSVSREKKESFPLTVTSAQKNPTAFYLCASWQNNQPQHFGDGTRLSIL.

The chain uses TRBV4-1 and TRBJ2-7; a weak D match, TRBD1 (6 bases). CDR1 is MGHRA, CDR2 YSYEKL, per germline. V was cut by 2 bases and J by 7 bases, with 9 bases left in between. The CDR3 has 12 amino acids. CDR3 amino acids: CASSQPGTEQYF. Written as DNA, the CDR3 is TGCGCCAGCAGCCAACCTGGGACAGAGCAGTACTTC.

The V gene is TRBV9, the J gene TRBJ1-2; 7 nucleotides align to TRBD1. This CDR3 has 13 amino acids. Trimming took 2 bases from V and 7 from J; bases not matched to a gene: 5. Germline lookup yields CDR1 SGDLS and CDR2 YYNGEE. The CDR3 region is CASSVEGAGGYTF. As DNA, the CDR3 is TGTGCCAGCAGCGTCGAGGGGGCTGGTGGCTACACCTTC. Full variable domain (rest looked up from reference TRBV9 and TRBJ1-2): DSGVTQTPKHLITATGQRVTLRCSPRSGDLSVYWYQQSLDQGLQFLIQYYNGEERAKGNILERFSAQQFPDLHSELNLSSLELGDSALYFCASSVEGAGGYTFGSGTRLTVV.

The V gene is TRBV7-2, the J gene TRBJ2-5; 13 bases are a match to TRBD2. Trimming at V came to 5 bases and at J to 6 bases, leaving 6 bases not matched to a gene. Germline CDR1 SGHTA, CDR2 FQGNSA. The CDR3 consists of 15 residues. In DNA, the CDR3 is TGTGCCAGCAGCACTAGCGGGGGGGCCGGTAAGACCCAGTACTTC. Amino acid sequence: CASSTSGGAGKTQYF.

This sequence joins TRBV7-6 and TRBJ2-2; D gene uncertain. Per germline, CDR1 SGHVS and CDR2 FNYEAQ. The CDR3 has 14 amino acids. V dropped 3 bases and J dropped 5 bases, with 10 bases sitting between them. The CDR3 spells CASSFNPPTGELFF. The CDR3 nucleotides read TGTGCCAGCAGCTTTAATCCCCCGACCGGGGAGCTGTTTTTT.

This clone was picked up one time. The V and J genes are TRBV27 and TRBJ1-1; 7 nucleotides align to TRBD1. Germline V gives CDR1 MNHEY, CDR2 SMNVEV (reference sequence). Losses at the gene ends were 6 bases for V and 8 bases for J; bases not matched to a gene: 12. This CDR3 has 14 residues. Written as DNA, the CDR3 is TGTGCCAGCAGGGAAGGGGTGACAGGGTTGGAAGCTTTCTTT. Its translation is CASREGVTGLEAFF.

J is TRBJ2-5 and V is TRBV11-2; TRBD2 matches 8 bases. The CDR3 length is 15 residues. Germline V CDR1 and CDR2: SGHAT, FQNNGV. The V and J ends lost 5 bases and 1 base, in that order; junction bases with no gene match: 6. CDR3 sequence reads: CASSPSGRVQETQYF. CDR3 DNA: TGTGCCAGCAGCCCCAGCGGGAGAGTCCAAGAGACCCAGTACTTC.

The CDR3 sequence is CASSLSGLAGDEQYF. The DNA of the CDR3 is TGTGCCAGCAGTCTATCCGGGTTAGCGGGAGACGAGCAGTACTTC. This chain uses TRBV28 with TRBJ2-7; 9 bases map to TRBD2. Germline V lookup: CDR1 MDHEN, CDR2 SYDVKM. The length of the CDR3 is 15 residues. V shed 5 bases, J shed 5 bases, and the junction held 10 bases outside the gene matches.

The gene calls are TRBV19 and TRBJ1-1, with D perhaps matching TRBD1 (5 bases). Germline loops: CDR1 LNHDA, CDR2 SQIVND (reference sequence). Trimming stripped 1 base from V and 6 bases from J, with 15 bases between. The CDR3 sequence is 15 residues long. CDR3 region: CASSIVPGVNAEAFF. DNA for the CDR3: TGTGCCAGTAGTATAGTCCCGGGGGTCAACGCTGAAGCTTTCTTT.

This clone has a handful of counts. V gene TRBV19 combines with J gene TRBJ2-7; 7 bases are a match to TRBD1. CDR1 LNHDA and CDR2 SQIVND come from the germline V gene (reference sequence). The CDR3 sequence is 14 residues long. The V segment lost 5 bases and the J segment 0 bases; nucleotides outside the gene matches: 4. The CDR3 is CASSQGVSSYEQYF. CDR3 DNA: TGTGCCAGTAGTCAGGGGGTCTCCTCCTACGAGCAGTACTTC.

The CDR3 is CASSQDLGGRDQPQHF. The DNA of the CDR3 is TGCGCCAGCAGCCAAGACCTTGGGGGCCGGGATCAGCCCCAGCATTTT. The chain links TRBV4-3 to TRBJ1-5; maybe TRBD1 (6 bases). The CDR3 spans 16 residues. Per the germline V gene, CDR1 is LGHNA and CDR2 is YSLEER. V dropped 0 bases and J dropped 5 bases, with 14 bases sitting between them.

The chain joins TRBV2 to TRBJ1-5; 8 bases agree with TRBD1. Trimming cost V 5 bases and J 2 bases; bases outside gene matches: 5. From germline, CDR1 is SNHLY and CDR2 FYNNEI. The CDR3 sequence is 15 residues long. Here the CDR3 reads CASSPTGVGNQPQHF. The CDR3 DNA is TGTGCCAGCAGTCCGACAGGGGTGGGCAATCAGCCCCAGCATTTT.

Points on this clone: An end of the junction differs from the germline gene, which may be a read error. The rearrangement uses TRBV28 and TRBJ1-4; TRBD1 is a possible D gene (6 bases). The CDR3 totals 12 residues. Germline loops: CDR1 MDHEN, CDR2 SYDVKM. For the CDR3, the DNA is TGTGCCAGCAGTTTCCCCAGGGGCCTTCAAGTTTTT. This codes for CASSFPRGLQVF. Together with reference TRBV28 and TRBJ1-4, the CDR3 gives the full variable domain: DVKVTQSSRYLVKRTGEKVFLECVQDMDHENMFWYRQDPGLGLRLIYFSYDVKMKEKGDIPEGYSVSREKKERFSLILESASTNQTSMYLCASSFPRGLQVFGSGTQLSVL.